The present TCR beta chain was sequenced within a study of blood T cell repertoires in COVID-19. The overall study: Acute and convalescent COVID-19 specimens originated in the United States, Italy and Spain. In each case, the material was cDNA or gDNA derived from T cells, B-cell-depleted T cells, or PBMCs.

Profiling relied on immunoSEQ multiplex PCR, and the TCRdb table lists in-frame clones only, not all of them. The data hold about 100,000 clones, with 85% to 90% observed a single time. Germline CDR1 and CDR2: MNHEY and SVGEGT. The V gene lost 0 bases and the J gene lost 3 bases, with 14 bases spanning the gap. The CDR3 is 16 residues long. By its share, this clone is medium-sized. Specimen: peripheral blood. The sequence derives from a human donor in a cohort sampled during active COVID-19. The V and J genes are TRBV6-2 or TRBV6-3 and TRBJ1-1; D is unresolved. CDR3 region: CASSYSTRGVYTEAFF. As DNA, the CDR3 is TGTGCCAGCAGTTACTCGACGCGAGGCGTGTACACTGAAGCTTTCTTT.